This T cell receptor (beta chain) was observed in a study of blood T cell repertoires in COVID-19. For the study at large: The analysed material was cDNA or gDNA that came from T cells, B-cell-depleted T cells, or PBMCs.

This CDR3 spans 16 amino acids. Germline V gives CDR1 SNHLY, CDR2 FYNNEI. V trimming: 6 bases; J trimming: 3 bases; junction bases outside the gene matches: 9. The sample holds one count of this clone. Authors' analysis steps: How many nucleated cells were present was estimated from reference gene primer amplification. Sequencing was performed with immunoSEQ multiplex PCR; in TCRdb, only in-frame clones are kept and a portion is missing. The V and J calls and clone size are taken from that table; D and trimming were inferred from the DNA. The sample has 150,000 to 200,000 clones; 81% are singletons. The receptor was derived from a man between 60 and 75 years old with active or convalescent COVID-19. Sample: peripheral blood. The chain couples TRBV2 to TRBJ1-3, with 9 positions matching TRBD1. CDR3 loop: CASSPSATGGGNTIYF. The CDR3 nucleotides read TGTGCCAGCAGCCCGTCCGCGACAGGGGGTGGAAACACCATATATTTT.